This T cell receptor (beta chain) is from a study of CD8+ T cells in alopecia areata. Study-wide results and limits: There were also resident alphabeta T cells of normal skin sequenced in scalp samples. Clonality in the scalp and expanded CD8+ clones ranked among the top 100 were significantly decreased by tofacitinib.

The sample's treatment: oral pan-JAK inhibitor, 5-10 mg twice daily. T lymphocytes (CD4+ and CD8+) were sorted from PBMCs. Germline lookup yields CDR1 WNHNN and CDR2 SYGVQD (reference sequence). V was trimmed by 7 bases and J by 0 bases, leaving 9 bases between them. This CDR3 is 13 amino acids long. Turning to this clone: Its antigen remains unknown.

Reverse transcription of extracted RNA yielded cDNA, which provided the sequencing template. Method: immunoSEQ multiplex PCR; TCRdb's copy keeps in-frame clones and lacks some. The table lists 90,000 to 120,000 clones, 65% to 85% of them singletons. Sample: CD8+ T cells sorted from blood, taken at week 24, from a patient treated with tofacitinib. The V call is TRBV10-1, the J call TRBJ1-1; D is ambiguous. This TCR derives from a human donor with alopecia areata. CDR3 in amino acids: CASTKAMNTEAFF. DNA of the CDR3: TGCGCCAGCACTAAAGCCATGAACACTGAAGCTTTCTTT.